The source of this T cell receptor (beta chain) is a study of OX40 agonist ivuxolimab in advanced cancers. Study-level information: The study gave patients intravenous ivuxolimab at 0.01 to 10 mg/kg every 2 weeks. A partial response was reached by three patients: one with hepatocellular carcinoma and two with cutaneous melanoma.

Using immunoSEQ multiplex PCR, the repertoire was profiled, and TCRdb retains in-frame clones only, with some absent. The repertoire includes about 59,000 clones, about 90% of them detected once, and about 5.1% sits in the top ten. Study-wide points: Antigens targeted by the expanded peripheral T cells were not determined. The study found that CD8+ T cells averaged more expanded clones than CD4+.

V lost 4 bases to trimming and J lost 0 bases, with 10 bases between them. Germline V lookup: CDR1 SGDLS, CDR2 YYNGEE. This CDR3 is built from 15 residues. Comment on this clone: Its target is not known.

The chain carries TRBV9 and TRBJ2-2, with TRBD1 as a possible D gene (5 bases). The sequencing used CD4+ or CD8+ T cells sorted from blood, collected in a trial of the OX40 agonist ivuxolimab. This sequence originates from an adult with an advanced solid tumor such as melanoma, head and neck, liver or kidney cancer. The CDR3 reads CASSPGHPNTGELFF. The CDR3 DNA follows: TGTGCCAGCAGCCCTGGACACCCGAACACCGGGGAGCTGTTTTTT.